The source of this T cell receptor beta chain is a study of T cells in Graves' hyperthyroidism and ophthalmopathy. Study outcomes and limitations: It was a median approximately 6.9 months before onset that the model predicted ophthalmopathy. By a 13 V-J model, ophthalmopathy was set apart from stable hyperthyroidism.

In this sample, this clonotype turned up a few times. The antigen remains unidentified. TCR beta CDR3 region amplification was performed from RNA transcripts. The HTBI primer set was used in a first-round RT-PCR of the TCR CDR3. Each CDR3 protein is one row after TCRdb ran MiXCR on the multiplex PCR reads. The sample carries a few hundred thousand distinct CDR3 sequences, 46% recorded once. Germline CDR1 and CDR2: ENHRY and SYGVKD. This CDR3 region has 14 residues. V gave up 6 bases and J gave up 2 bases, with 13 bases separating them. Pregnant or lactating patients were excluded, as were those with uncontrolled infection or other autoimmune disease.

V gene TRBV10-3 combines with J gene TRBJ2-5; a possible D gene is TRBD1 (6 bases). The receptor was isolated from an adult woman with Graves' disease, either hyperthyroidism or ophthalmopathy (not recorded which). The sample taken for sequencing was peripheral blood or thyroid tissue (not recorded which). The CDR3 coding sequence is TGTGCCATCAGCGCAGGGGACATACAAGAGACCCAGTACTTC. Its protein product is CAISAGDIQETQYF.